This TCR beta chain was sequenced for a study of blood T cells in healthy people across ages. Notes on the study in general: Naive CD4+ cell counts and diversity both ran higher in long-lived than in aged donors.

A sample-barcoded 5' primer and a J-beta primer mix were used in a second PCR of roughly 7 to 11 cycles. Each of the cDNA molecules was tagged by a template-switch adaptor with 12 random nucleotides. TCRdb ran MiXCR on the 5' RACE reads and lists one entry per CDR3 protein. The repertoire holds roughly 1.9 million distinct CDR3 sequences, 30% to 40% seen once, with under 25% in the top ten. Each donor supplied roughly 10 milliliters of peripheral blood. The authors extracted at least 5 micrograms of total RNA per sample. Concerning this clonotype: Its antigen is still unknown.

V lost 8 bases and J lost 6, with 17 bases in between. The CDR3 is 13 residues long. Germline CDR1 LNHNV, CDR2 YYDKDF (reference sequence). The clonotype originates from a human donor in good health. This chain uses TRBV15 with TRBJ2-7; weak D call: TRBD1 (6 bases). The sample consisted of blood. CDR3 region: CATWETGEGEQYF. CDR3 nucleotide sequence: TGTGCCACCTGGGAGACAGGTGAAGGCGAGCAGTACTTC. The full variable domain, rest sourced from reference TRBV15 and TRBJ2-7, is DAMVIQNPRYQVTQFGKPVTLSCSQTLNHNVMYWYQQKSSQAPKLLFHYYDKDFNNEADTPDNFQSRRPNTSFCFLDIRSPGLGDTAMYLCATWETGEGEQYFGPGTRLTVT.